Listed below are T cell receptor beta chains from one sample, sequenced in a study of blood T cell repertoires in COVID-19. The table came from immunoSEQ multiplex PCR; TCRdb's copy has only in-frame clones and leaves some out. The table records around 170,000 clones, about 91% of them present only once. Sequenced: peripheral blood. These receptor sequences come from a woman aged 30 to 39 with acute or convalescent COVID-19. Each CDR3 is given with its conserved first and last residue. The order of the fields is D gene, V gene, clone size, J gene, CDR3 DNA, CDR3 protein. The D gene is left open where the match is weak. Clone size appears in some rows only: once, few, many, or a class for an expanded clone.

D: .; V: TRBV3-1/TRBV3-2; size: .; J: TRBJ2-3; DNA: TGTGCCAGCTATGACAGTCTAACAGATACGCAGTATTTT; CDR3: CASYDSLTDTQYF
D: .; V: TRBV27; size: .; J: TRBJ1-5; DNA: TGTGCCAGCATCTCCCCACAGGGAAGTCAGCCCCAGCATTTT; CDR3: CASISPQGSQPQHF
D: TRBD1; V: TRBV27; size: .; J: TRBJ2-5; DNA: TGTGCCAGCAGGAATACAGGGGAAGAGACCCAGTACTTC; CDR3: CASRNTGEETQYF
D: .; V: TRBV5-8; size: .; J: TRBJ1-2; DNA: TGTGCCAGCAGCCCCTACCGCAGCAGGGACTACACCTTC; CDR3: CASSPYRSRDYTF
D: .; V: TRBV5-1; size: .; J: TRBJ2-7; DNA: TGCGCCAGCAGCCCGACTGGGTTCTACGAGCAGTACTTC; CDR3: CASSPTGFYEQYF
D: TRBD2; V: TRBV6-5; size: .; J: TRBJ2-7; DNA: TGTGCCAGCACCTTCTTAGGGACTAGTGTCTACGAGCAGTACTTC; CDR3: CASTFLGTSVYEQYF
D: TRBD1; V: TRBV25-1; size: .; J: TRBJ1-1; DNA: TGTGCCAGCAGTGGGACAGGGAGCGAAGCTTTCTTT; CDR3: CASSGTGSEAFF
D: TRBD1; V: TRBV5-4; size: .; J: TRBJ1-5; DNA: TGTGCCAGCAGCTTAGGGGGCTCCAATCAGCCCCAGCATTTT; CDR3: CASSLGGSNQPQHF
D: .; V: TRBV2; size: .; J: TRBJ2-2; DNA: TGTGCCAGCAACAGGGACACCGGGGAGCTGTTTTTT; CDR3: CASNRDTGELFF
D: TRBD2; V: TRBV6-5; size: .; J: TRBJ2-1; DNA: TGTGCCAGCAGGCTGGGACTAGCTTTAGGCAATGAGCAGTTCTTC; CDR3: CASRLGLALGNEQFF
D: .; V: TRBV28; size: .; J: TRBJ2-2; DNA: TGTGCCAGCAGCTTGGCGGGAACGGCCGGGGAGCTGTTTTTT; CDR3: CASSLAGTAGELFF
D: .; V: TRBV7-8; size: once; J: TRBJ2-4; DNA: TGTGCCAGCAGCTTAAATCGGGCGGGACTTCAGTACTTC; CDR3: CASSLNRAGLQYF
D: .; V: TRBV29-1; size: .; J: TRBJ2-2; DNA: TGCAGCGACCTCTTCCGGGTGCGGAAGAACACCGGGGAGCTGTTTTTT; CDR3: CSDLFRVRKNTGELFF
D: TRBD2; V: TRBV6-5; size: .; J: TRBJ2-1; DNA: TGTGCCAGCCATTCTAGCGGGGCCTACAATGAGCAGTTCTTC; CDR3: CASHSSGAYNEQFF
D: TRBD2; V: TRBV9; size: once; J: TRBJ2-5; DNA: TGTGCCAGCAGCGTAGCTTGGGGAGGGTCCCAGTACTTC; CDR3: CASSVAWGGSQYF
D: .; V: TRBV3-1/TRBV3-2; size: .; J: TRBJ1-1; DNA: TGTGCCAGCAGCCAATCCCAGGGTGGAGCTTTCTTT; CDR3: CASSQSQGGAFF
D: .; V: TRBV19; size: .; J: TRBJ2-2; DNA: TGTGCCAGTAGTATATTAGCTCCAAGTCCCGGGGAGCTGTTTTTT; CDR3: CASSILAPSPGELFF